This T cell receptor (beta chain) derives from a study of CD8+ T cells in alopecia areata. The study's findings and limits: Higher clonality was seen in lesional scalp than in normal scalp, especially in alopecia totalis/universalis.

With regard to this clone: What it binds is unknown.

Reverse transcription of extracted RNA yielded cDNA, which provided the sequencing template. Data came from immunoSEQ multiplex PCR; TCRdb stores just in-frame clones and leaves some out. Here the sample spans hundreds of thousands of clones, 60% being singletons. V was cut by 6 bases and J by 3 bases, with 18 bases left in between. The CDR3 totals 14 residues. Germline CDR1 reads SQVTM; CDR2 reads ANQGSEA. Indicated treatment: oral pan-JAK inhibitor, 5-10 mg twice daily. This clonotype was obtained from a human donor with alopecia areata. The chain links TRBV29-1 to TRBJ2-7, with TRBD1 as a possible D gene (5 bases). Sequenced material: CD4+ T cells sorted from blood, taken between weeks 51 and 52, from a patient treated with tofacitinib. The CDR3 DNA is TGCAGCGTCAAGGACACTAACTATCACTACGAGCAGTACTTC. It is translated as CSVKDTNYHYEQYF.